The rows below give T cell receptor beta chains drawn from one sample of a study of Ad26.COV2.S vaccination and SARS-CoV-2 variants. Here immunoSEQ multiplex PCR was the method, and the copy in TCRdb shows in-frame clones only, minus some. The sample records about 280,000 clones, around 87% being singletons. Sample: peripheral blood, taken in a trial of Ad26.COV2.S vaccine versus placebo. The origin of the receptors is a person between 18 and 60 years old who received the Ad26.COV2.S COVID-19 vaccine or a placebo. Both conserved end residues are part of each CDR3. D genes are given only for firm matches. Rows give clone size only sometimes, using once, few, many, or a class for an expanded clone.

d_gene,j_gene,v_gene,abundance,CDR3nt,CDR3aa
TRBD2,TRBJ2-1,TRBV27,-,TGTGCCAGCAGTTTCGTTCCTAGCGGGAGAGGAAGTGAGCAGTTCTTC,CASSFVPSGRGSEQFF
TRBD2,TRBJ2-5,TRBV3-1/TRBV3-2,-,TGTGCCAGCAGCCATGCTAGCGGGGAAGAGACCCAGTACTTC,CASSHASGEETQYF
-,TRBJ2-7,TRBV7-9,-,TGTGCCAGCAGCCCCGAGGGGGCCTACGAGCAGTACTTC,CASSPEGAYEQYF
-,TRBJ1-4,TRBV2,-,TGTGCCAGCAGGATATTAGCAACTAATGAAAAACTGTTTTTT,CASRILATNEKLFF
-,TRBJ1-1,TRBV7-8,-,TGTGCCAGCAACCGGGGCATGAACACTGAAGCTTTCTTT,CASNRGMNTEAFF
TRBD1,TRBJ2-4,TRBV6-5,-,TGTGCCAGCAAAGGACAGGGGATAAACATTCAGTACTTC,CASKGQGINIQYF
-,TRBJ2-3,TRBV10-3,-,TGTGCCATCAGCGCTAGTTCCCGCACCTTGGATACGCAGTATTTT,CAISASSRTLDTQYF
TRBD1,TRBJ1-2,TRBV30,-,TGTGCCTTAAAGGACAGGGCTGGCTACACCTTC,CALKDRAGYTF
-,TRBJ2-2,TRBV10-3,-,TGTGCCATCAGTTTACCGGGAGACACCGGGGAGCTGTTTTTT,CAISLPGDTGELFF
-,TRBJ2-4,TRBV4-2,few,TGTGCCAGCAGCCAAGGGGGGACCAAAAACATTCAGTACTTC,CASSQGGTKNIQYF
-,TRBJ1-1,TRBV4-2,-,TGTGCCAGCAGCCAAGAAGGGGGGCAGATGAGCACTGAAGCTTTCTTT,CASSQEGGQMSTEAFF
-,TRBJ2-7,TRBV27,-,TGTGCCAGCAGCCTCCTGGGGGGAAGCTCCTACGAGCAGTACTTC,CASSLLGGSSYEQYF
-,TRBJ1-5,TRBV27,-,TGTGCCAGCAGACCCGAAGGGGGGTATAGCAATCAGCCCCAGCATTTT,CASRPEGGYSNQPQHF
-,TRBJ1-4,TRBV6-1,-,TGTGCCAGCAGTGAGGGACAAGTCCATGAAAAACTGTTTTTT,CASSEGQVHEKLFF
TRBD1,TRBJ1-1,TRBV5-1,-,TGCGCCAGCAGCCTACAGGGGTTTGGCACTGAAGCTTTCTTT,CASSLQGFGTEAFF
TRBD1,TRBJ2-3,TRBV15,-,TGTGCCACCAGCAGAGATCGAGGCAGGGGGTTGACAGATACGCAGTATTTT,CATSRDRGRGLTDTQYF
-,TRBJ2-1,TRBV20-1,-,TGCAGTGCTAGAGATTCCAATGAGCAGTTCTTC,CSARDSNEQFF
TRBD1,TRBJ2-5,TRBV7-2,-,TGTGCCAGCAGCGTTTCCGGGACAGGGGGCAAGAAGACCCAGTACTTC,CASSVSGTGGKKTQYF
TRBD1,TRBJ2-3,TRBV29-1,-,TGCAGCGTTGATCCGGACAGGGATATTCTAGATACGCAGTATTTT,CSVDPDRDILDTQYF
-,TRBJ1-2,TRBV18,-,TGTGCCAGCTCACCGGGGAGGGAAGGCTACACCTTC,CASSPGREGYTF
-,TRBJ1-2,TRBV2,-,TGTGCCAGCAGTGAAGCGGTAGGGAGGGAAGGCTACACCTTC,CASSEAVGREGYTF
-,TRBJ1-2,TRBV29-1,-,TGCAGCGTTGAGAGAGGGCAGGGCTATGGCTACACCTTC,CSVERGQGYGYTF
-,TRBJ1-5,TRBV6-1,-,TGTGCCAGCAGACTCGACAGTAATCAGCCCCAGCATTTT,CASRLDSNQPQHF
TRBD2,TRBJ2-2,TRBV6-6,-,TGTGCCAGTAAGATAGGGGCTAGCGGAATCACCGGGGAGCTGTTTTTT,CASKIGASGITGELFF